These 30 T cell receptor beta chains share one sample of origin, sequenced in a study of human T cells and chemical hapten exposure. Time point indicated: patch test 1, 2 weeks after DPC sensitization. The treatment denotes: therapeutic diphenylcyclopropenone sensitization with weekly scalp DPC. TCRdb passed the RACE reads through MiXCR, listing each CDR3 protein once. The table includes under 200,000 distinct CDR3 sequences, approximately 15% detected once. The specimen was whole blood, collected in connection with sensitization to the hapten diphenylcyclopropenone (DPC). The receptors were gathered from a woman under 40 with alopecia areata. Some clones in this sample may be carry-over from other donors' samples.

The rearrangement uses TRBV6-5 and TRBJ1-6, with TRBD1 matching over 9 bases. Germline-derived CDR1 and CDR2 are MNHEY and SVGAGI. The J segment lost 9 bases and the V segment lost 6 bases, leaving 6 bases of the junction unmatched. The CDR3 spans 14 residues. CDR3 amino acids: CASRQNRGLSPLHF. CDR3 DNA sequence: TGTGCCAGCAGGCAAAACAGGGGGCTTTCACCCCTCCACTTT.

This clonotype was counted ten times or more. The chain recombines TRBV30 with TRBJ1-1, with D maybe TRBD1 (5 bases). CDR3 length equals 13 residues. Trimming pared 2 bases from V and 1 base from J, leaving 8 bases between. CDR1 and CDR2 (germline): GTSNPN, SVGIG (reference sequence). This chain's CDR3 is CAWSTTANTEAFF. The CDR3 coding sequence is TGTGCCTGGAGTACGACAGCGAACACTGAAGCTTTCTTT.

Remarks on this clonotype: Given a much more abundant clone one base away, this may be a read error. The V call is TRBV29-1, the J call TRBJ1-5; TRBD1 might be the D (6 bases). CDR1 SQVTM and CDR2 ANQGSEA come from the germline V gene. This CDR3 has 13 amino acids. CDR3: CSVGQSLNQPQRF. The DNA for the CDR3 is TGCAGCGTAGGACAGAGTCTCAATCAGCCCCAGCGTTTT.

The chain has TRBV7-9 and TRBJ2-5; D possibly corresponds to TRBD1 (5 bases). The germline gives CDR1 SEHNR, CDR2 FQNEAQ (reference sequence). Deletions cut 5 bases from V and 3 bases from J, with 13 bases between. CDR3 length: 14 residues. The CDR3 DNA is TGTGCCAGCAGCCCAGGGCCAGTGAAAGAGACCCAGTACTTC. Translated, it gives CASSPGPVKETQYF. The variable domain in full, completed from reference TRBV7-9 and TRBJ2-5, reads DTGVSQNPRHKITKRGQNVTFRCDPISEHNRLYWYRQTLGQGPEFLTYFQNEAQLEKSRLLSDRFSAERPKGSFSTLEIQRTEQGDSAMYLCASSPGPVKETQYFGPGTRLLVL.

The chain uses TRBV18 and TRBJ2-5; no clear D gene. This CDR3 contains 12 residues. Germline V lookup: CDR1 KGHSH, CDR2 LQKENI. Deletions cut 6 bases from V and 3 bases from J, with 8 bases between. The CDR3 nucleotides are TGTGCCAGCTCCCCCAAGGAAGAGACCCAGTACTTC. Its protein product is CASSPKEETQYF. Combining the CDR3 with reference TRBV18 and TRBJ2-5 gives the whole variable domain NAGVMQNPRHLVRRRGQEARLRCSPMKGHSHVYWYRQLPEEGLKFMVYLQKENIIDESGMPKERFSAEFPKEGPSILRIQQVVRGDSAAYFCASSPKEETQYFGPGTRLLVL.

This clonotype was observed a few times. V is TRBV11-2 and J is TRBJ2-1, with no clear D. The germline V gene has CDR1 SGHAT and CDR2 FQNNGV. V was cut by 1 base and J by 5 bases, with 6 bases left in between. The CDR3 is 13 amino acids. The CDR3 nucleotides read TGTGCCAGCAGCTTAGTGCAGCACAATGAGCAGTTCTTC. This gives the protein CASSLVQHNEQFF.

This clonotype appeared a few times. This chain uses TRBV6-2 or TRBV6-3 with TRBJ2-3; 15 bases are a match to TRBD2. After removal of 5 bases from V and 6 bases from J, the junction contained 9 bases not matched to a gene. Germline V gene lookup returns CDR1 MNHEY and CDR2 SVGEGT. This CDR3 is 17 amino acids long. The CDR3 reads CASSRPGLAGGPDTQYF. Written as DNA, the CDR3 is TGTGCCAGCAGTCGCCCTGGACTAGCGGGGGGGCCCGATACGCAGTATTTT.

This clonotype was picked up many times. The chain employs TRBV20-1 and TRBJ2-2; TRBD2 is a possible D gene (7 bases). Trimming pared 3 bases from V and 7 bases from J, leaving 15 bases between. This CDR3 spans 14 amino acids. Germline V gene data show CDR1 as DFQATT and CDR2 as SNEGSKA (reference sequence). In nucleotides, the CDR3 is TGCAGTGCTAGCCTAGGGGGGGCTTTCGGGGAGCTGTTTTTT. Its translation: CSASLGGAFGELFF.

V is TRBV9 and J is TRBJ1-2; no clear D gene. CDR1 SGDLS and CDR2 YYNGEE come from the germline V gene. The CDR3 length is 14 residues. V lost 2 bases, J lost 3 bases, and 11 bases lay in between. CDR3 coding DNA: TGTGCCAGCAGCGTTCGGTCGGACGACTATGGCTACACCTTC. The encoded protein is CASSVRSDDYGYTF.

The gene calls are TRBV18 and TRBJ1-1, with TRBD1 matching 8 bases. The V and J ends lost 4 bases and 2 bases, in that order; junction bases with no gene match: 9. CDR1 is KGHSH and CDR2 is LQKENI in the germline V gene. The length of the CDR3 is 16 residues. The CDR3 loop reads CASSREDRAINTEAFF. The CDR3, as DNA: TGTGCCAGCTCACGGGAGGACAGGGCAATAAACACTGAAGCTTTCTTT.

This clonotype was detected many times. The J gene is TRBJ1-1, the V gene TRBV28; 10 bases map to TRBD1. Unmatched junction bases numbered 9, after V lost 10 bases and J lost 7 bases. Germline CDR1 and CDR2: MDHEN and SYDVKM. This CDR3 region has 13 residues. CDR3: CATAGTGVVEAFF. Written as DNA, the CDR3 is TGTGCCACCGCCGGGACAGGGGTTGTTGAAGCTTTCTTT.

In its sample, this clonotype was seen many times. This chain connects TRBV27 to TRBJ1-1; D perhaps matches TRBD1 (5 bases). The CDR3 covers 13 residues. V lost 2 bases and J lost 7, with 11 bases in between. The germline gives CDR1 MNHEY, CDR2 SMNVEV (reference sequence). The CDR3 DNA is TGTGCCAGCAGTTTAATGGGGCAGGGTGAAGCTTTCTTT. This codes for CASSLMGQGEAFF.

This clonotype was counted at least ten times. The V and J genes are TRBV3-1 and TRBJ2-7; maybe TRBD1 (5 bases). This CDR3 has 14 amino acids. Germline V gene lookup returns CDR1 LGHDT and CDR2 YNNKEL (reference sequence). V was clipped by 0 bases and J by 3 bases, with 9 bases between them. CDR3 DNA sequence: TGTGCCAGCAGCCAAGACGGGCAGGGCTACGAGCAGTACTTC. Protein product: CASSQDGQGYEQYF.

This chain uses TRBV6-2 or TRBV6-3 with TRBJ2-2, with D possibly being TRBD1 or TRBD2 (5 bases each). In germline, CDR1 is MNHEY, CDR2 SVGEGT. The CDR3 runs 16 residues. With 6 bases removed from V and 0 bases from J, the gap between germline ends came to 14 bases. The CDR3 DNA reads as TGTGCCAGCAGACTCTTTGGGGGAGCGAACACCGGGGAGCTGTTTTTT. As protein: CASRLFGGANTGELFF.

This clonotype was found many times. This rearrangement joins TRBV29-1 to TRBJ2-1; tentative D call: TRBD2 (5 bases). CDR3 length equals 12 residues. Trimming cost V 6 bases and J 7 bases, with 13 bases left between them. Germline V lookup: CDR1 SQVTM, CDR2 ANQGSEA. The CDR3 protein is CSVATTGNEQFF. In DNA, the CDR3 is TGCAGCGTCGCAACGACGGGGAATGAGCAGTTCTTC.

This clonotype was recorded many times. This chain uses TRBV11-2 with TRBJ2-3, with unresolved D. CDR3 length: 15 residues. Trimming removed 1 base from V and 2 bases from J, with 10 bases in between. Germline CDR1 and CDR2: SGHAT and FQNNGV. The DNA of the CDR3 is TGTGCCAGCAGCTTAGGTCTATTAGACACAGATACGCAGTATTTT. Encoded protein: CASSLGLLDTDTQYF.

This rearrangement joins TRBV19 to TRBJ2-1; possibly TRBD2 for D (5 bases). Germline V gene data show CDR1 as LNHDA and CDR2 as SQIVND (reference sequence). Trimming left V 8 bases short and J 0 bases short, with 14 bases between. The CDR3 is 15 residues long. The CDR3: CASGQRRSSYNEQFF. Written as DNA, the CDR3 is TGTGCCAGTGGCCAGCGGAGAAGCTCCTACAATGAGCAGTTCTTC.

The V and J genes are TRBV20-1 and TRBJ1-1; no reliable D call. Germline assignment: CDR1 DFQATT and CDR2 SNEGSKA (reference sequence). V dropped 4 bases and J dropped 1 base, with 7 bases sitting between them. The CDR3 contains 12 residues. Written as DNA, the CDR3 is TGCAGTGCTAAGGAGGGGAACACTGAAGCTTTCTTT. It codes for CSAKEGNTEAFF.

This clonotype has only a few counts. This chain connects TRBV6-2 or TRBV6-3 to TRBJ1-5, with 7 positions matching TRBD1. Trimming took 6 bases from V and 5 from J; bases not matched to a gene: 7. This CDR3 spans 14 amino acids. Germline CDR1 MNHEY, CDR2 SVGEGT. CDR3 nucleotides: TGTGCCAGCAGCCGACGACAGGGAGATCAGCCCCAGCATTTT. Translation: CASSRRQGDQPQHF.

This clonotype has only a few counts. This chain links TRBV4-1 with TRBJ2-1, with D possibly matching TRBD2 (6 bases). The CDR3 contains 14 residues. The ends were cut back, 0 bases at V and 6 bases at J, with 9 bases in the middle. The germline V gene encodes CDR1 MGHRA and CDR2 YSYEKL. CDR3 bases: TGCGCCAGCAGCCAAGAGGACTATGGCAATGAGCAGTTCTTC. Amino acid sequence: CASSQEDYGNEQFF.

The chain recombines TRBV29-1 with TRBJ2-7; 7 nucleotides match TRBD1. In germline, CDR1 is SQVTM, CDR2 ANQGSEA. The CDR3 sequence is 13 residues long. J was trimmed by 3 bases and V by 4 bases; bases with no gene match: 6. For the CDR3, the DNA is TGCAGCGTTGCCAGGACAGGCAGCTACGAGCAGTACTTC. The encoded protein is CSVARTGSYEQYF.

This clonotype has only one observation. Germline is not matched at one junction end, which may reflect a read error. The chain uses TRBV5-1 and TRBJ2-7, with 13 bases matching TRBD2. The CDR3 totals 15 residues. CDR1 and CDR2 (germline): SGHRS, YFSETQ. The CDR3 bases are TGTGCCAGCAGCTTCACAGGGACTAGCGGGGACGAGCAGTACTTC. As protein: CASSFTGTSGDEQYF.

This rearrangement joins TRBV6-6 to TRBJ1-2, with TRBD1 matching over 8 bases. This CDR3 is 14 amino acids long. The V gene's germline CDR1 is MNHNY and CDR2 SVGAGI (reference sequence). J was trimmed by 4 bases and V by 6 bases; bases with no gene match: 7. In DNA, the CDR3 is TGTGCCAGCAGAGGAACAGGGGGTAGCTATGGCTACACCTTC. Its protein product is CASRGTGGSYGYTF.

The genes are TRBV6-2 or TRBV6-3 and TRBJ1-5; D unresolved. The CDR3 has 16 residues. Germline V gene data show CDR1 as MNHEY and CDR2 as SVGEGT. V was cut by 10 bases and J by 2 bases, with 21 bases left in between. The CDR3 is CATQPPTSRGNQPQHF. The CDR3 nucleotides read TGTGCCACCCAGCCCCCTACGTCCCGGGGCAATCAGCCCCAGCATTTT.

In nucleotides, the CDR3 is TGTGCCAGCAGCTTAAAGGAGACATACGGTGAGCAGTTCTTC. Protein sequence: CASSLKETYGEQFF. The chain couples TRBV7-6 to TRBJ2-1, with D hard to call. The germline gives CDR1 SGHVS, CDR2 FNYEAQ. The CDR3 has 14 amino acids. Trimming cost V 2 bases and J 9 bases, with 14 bases left between them.

Many counts were recorded for this clonotype. The V and J genes are TRBV6-5 and TRBJ2-2; TRBD2 agrees at 9 bases. The CDR3 has 18 amino acids. V was clipped by 4 bases and J by 2 bases; unmatched bases: 11. The germline V gene has CDR1 MNHEY and CDR2 SVGAGI. CDR3 residues: CASSSPRGGAVNTGELFF. The CDR3 DNA is TGTGCCAGCAGTTCACCCCGCGGGGGGGCAGTAAACACCGGGGAGCTGTTTTTT.

This clonotype was observed a few times. The genes are TRBV11-2 and TRBJ2-1; no firm D call. V was clipped by 5 bases and J by 8 bases, with 10 bases between them. The CDR3 is 12 amino acids. Germline V gene lookup returns CDR1 SGHAT and CDR2 FQNNGV. The CDR3 DNA sequence: TGTGCCAGCAGCGTGACCCGGGATGAGCAGTTCTTC. It encodes CASSVTRDEQFF.

The gene calls are TRBV10-1 and TRBJ2-5; 8 positions agree with TRBD2. V gave up 0 bases and J gave up 5 bases; unmatched junction bases: 8. The CDR3 is 16 amino acids. Germline loops: CDR1 WNHNN, CDR2 SYGVQD (reference sequence). The CDR3 protein is CASSESMSGSGETQYF. The CDR3 DNA sequence: TGCGCCAGCAGTGAGTCGATGAGCGGGAGCGGGGAGACCCAGTACTTC.

This clonotype was picked up a small number of times. CDR3 nucleotides: TGTGCCAGCAGCGTTTCAGGGGGGCGCGAGCAGTACTTC. Its protein product is CASSVSGGREQYF. This chain joins TRBV9 and TRBJ2-7; TRBD1 might be the D (7 bases). Germline CDR1 reads SGDLS; CDR2 reads YYNGEE. Trimming stripped 2 bases from V and 6 bases from J, with 12 bases between. The CDR3 is 13 residues long.

V usage is TRBV6-5 and J usage is TRBJ2-2, with D possibly matching TRBD1 (6 bases). Trimming removed 5 bases at V and 1 base at J, with 14 bases between. The CDR3 totals 16 residues. The V gene's germline CDR1 is MNHEY and CDR2 SVGAGI. The CDR3 nucleotides are TGTGCCAGCAGTCAAGGGCCGACAGGGAACACCGGGGAGCTGTTTTTT. This sequence encodes CASSQGPTGNTGELFF.